This T cell receptor (beta chain) appears in the sequencing data of a study of T cells in Graves' hyperthyroidism and ophthalmopathy. Clinicians diagnosed patients from clinical symptoms, serum thyroxine and TRAb, thyroid ultrasound and orbital computed tomography. PBMCs stemmed from about 9.7 ml fresh peripheral blood. Amplified TCR beta CDR3 regions derived from RNA transcripts. HTBI primers were used for first-round RT-PCR of the TCR CDR3. Each CDR3 protein is one row after TCRdb ran MiXCR on the multiplex PCR reads. This sample has about 500,000 distinct CDR3 sequences, with about 16% found just once. The CDR3 is 14 amino acids. Germline assignment: CDR1 DFQATT and CDR2 SNEGSKA (reference sequence). V lost 4 bases to trimming and J lost 1 base, with 11 bases between them.

This clonotype was obtained from a woman between 25 and 40 years old with Graves' ophthalmopathy. The sample was blood. The rearrangement joins TRBV20-1 to TRBJ2-1, with D possibly matching TRBD2 (5 bases). The CDR3 DNA follows: TGCAGTGCTAACGGGCGGGCTTCCTACAATGAGCAGTTCTTC. This encodes CSANGRASYNEQFF.